This TCR beta chain came from a study of T cells in Graves' hyperthyroidism and ophthalmopathy. The sample holds many counts of this clonotype. Researchers amplified the TCR beta CDR3 regions from RNA transcripts. TCR CDR3 underwent first-round RT-PCR with the HTBI primer set. From the multiplex PCR reads, TCRdb called clonotypes with MiXCR, one entry per CDR3 protein. This sample has 250,000 or so distinct CDR3 sequences, with roughly 15% found just once. Germline CDR1 and CDR2: SGHTA and FQGTGA. Trimming at V came to 3 bases and at J to 4 bases, leaving 3 bases not matched to a gene. The CDR3 runs to 16 residues.

The TCR sequence derives from a woman aged 40 to 50 with Graves' hyperthyroidism that later progressed to Graves' ophthalmopathy. Sequenced: blood. The J gene is TRBJ2-2, the V gene TRBV7-3; TRBD2 matches at 12 bases. CDR3 in amino acids: CASSFLAGGPTGELFF. The CDR3 region has the DNA TGTGCCAGCAGCTTTCTAGCGGGAGGGCCCACCGGGGAGCTGTTTTTT. Using reference TRBV7-3 and TRBJ2-2 for the parts outside the CDR3, the full variable domain is GAGVSQTPSNKVTEKGKYVELRCDPISGHTALYWYRQSLGQGPEFLIYFQGTGAADDSGLPNDRFFAVRPEGSVSTLKIQRTERGDSAVYLCASSFLAGGPTGELFFGEGSRLTVL.